This TCR beta chain was retrieved from a study of early stage breast cancer tumors. Study-level findings and limits: Unsorted bulk genomic DNA sequencing lacked pairing and functional marker data.

Each sample had two DNA replicates, about 0.47 ug blood or about 1.4 ug tissue. Profiled with immunoSEQ multiplex PCR; TCRdb holds only in-frame clones, not every one. The data show approximately 33,000 clones, around 67% seen once. Unmatched junction bases numbered 15, after V lost 7 bases and J lost 1 base. The CDR3 covers 17 residues. CDR1 and CDR2 from the germline V gene are SNHLY and FYNNEI. Worth noting for this clone: Its antigen remains unknown.

This TCR came from a person aged 35 to 50 with breast cancer. The sample was blood. The V and J genes are TRBV2 and TRBJ2-7; TRBD2 matches 8 bases. CDR3 in amino acids: CASTGGAGARGSYEQYF. As DNA, the CDR3 is TGTGCCAGCACCGGGGGGGCGGGGGCGCGGGGGTCCTACGAGCAGTACTTC.